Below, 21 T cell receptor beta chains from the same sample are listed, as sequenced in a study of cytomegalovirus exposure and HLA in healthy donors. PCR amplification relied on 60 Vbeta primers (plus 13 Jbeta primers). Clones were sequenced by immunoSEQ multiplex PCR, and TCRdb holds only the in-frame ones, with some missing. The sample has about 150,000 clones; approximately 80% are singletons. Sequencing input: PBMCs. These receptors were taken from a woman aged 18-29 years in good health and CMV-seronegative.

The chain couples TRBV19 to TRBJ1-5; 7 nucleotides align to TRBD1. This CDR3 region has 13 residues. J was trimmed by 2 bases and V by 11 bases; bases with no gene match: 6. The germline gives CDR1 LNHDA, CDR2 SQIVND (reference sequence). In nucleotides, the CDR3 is TGTGCCGGGGCCGGGACAGGCAATCAGCCCCAGCATTTT. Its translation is CAGAGTGNQPQHF.

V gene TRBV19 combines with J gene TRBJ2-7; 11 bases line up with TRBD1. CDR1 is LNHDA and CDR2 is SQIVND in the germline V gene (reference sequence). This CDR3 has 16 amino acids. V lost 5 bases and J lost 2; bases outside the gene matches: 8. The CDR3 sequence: CASSSSGQGATYEQYF. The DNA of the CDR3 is TGTGCCAGTAGTTCATCAGGACAGGGGGCCACCTACGAGCAGTACTTC.

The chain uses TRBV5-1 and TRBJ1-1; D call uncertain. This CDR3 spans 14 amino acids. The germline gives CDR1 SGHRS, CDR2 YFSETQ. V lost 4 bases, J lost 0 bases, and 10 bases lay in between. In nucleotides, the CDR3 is TGCGCCAGCAGCGTTCAGGCCCTGAACACTGAAGCTTTCTTT. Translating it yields CASSVQALNTEAFF.

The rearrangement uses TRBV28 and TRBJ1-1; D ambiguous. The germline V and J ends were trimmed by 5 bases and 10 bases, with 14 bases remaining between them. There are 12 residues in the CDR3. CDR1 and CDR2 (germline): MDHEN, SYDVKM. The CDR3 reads CASSVRVVAAFF. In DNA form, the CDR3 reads TGTGCCAGCAGTGTCCGAGTGGTAGCAGCTTTCTTT.

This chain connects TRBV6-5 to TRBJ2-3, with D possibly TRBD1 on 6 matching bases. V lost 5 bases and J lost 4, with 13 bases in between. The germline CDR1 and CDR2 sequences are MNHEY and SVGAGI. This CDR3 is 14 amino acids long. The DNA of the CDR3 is TGTGCCAGCAGTGAGACAGGAAGAGCAGATACGCAGTATTTT. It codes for CASSETGRADTQYF.

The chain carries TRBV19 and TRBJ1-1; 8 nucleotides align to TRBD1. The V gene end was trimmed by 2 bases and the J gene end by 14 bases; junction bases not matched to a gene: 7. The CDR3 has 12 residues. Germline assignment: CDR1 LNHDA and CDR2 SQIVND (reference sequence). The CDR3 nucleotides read TGTGCCAGTAGTATAAGGGACAGGTTGCGCTTCTTT. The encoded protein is CASSIRDRLRFF.

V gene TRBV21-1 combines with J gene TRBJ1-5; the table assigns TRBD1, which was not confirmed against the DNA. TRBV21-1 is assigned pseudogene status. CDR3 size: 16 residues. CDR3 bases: TGTGCCAGCAGCAAAGGTCGGGACAGGGTGAGTCAGCCCCAGCATTTT. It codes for CASSKGRDRVSQPQHF.

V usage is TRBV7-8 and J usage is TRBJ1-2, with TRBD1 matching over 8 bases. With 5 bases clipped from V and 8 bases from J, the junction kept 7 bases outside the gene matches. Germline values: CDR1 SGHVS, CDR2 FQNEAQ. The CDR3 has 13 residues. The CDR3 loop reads CASSRNDRGGYTF. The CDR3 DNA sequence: TGTGCCAGCAGCCGAAACGACAGGGGCGGCTACACCTTC. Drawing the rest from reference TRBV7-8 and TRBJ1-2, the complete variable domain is GAGVSQSPRYKVAKRGQDVALRCDPISGHVSLFWYQQALGQGPEFLTYFQNEAQLDKSGLPSDRFFAERPEGSVSTLKIQRTQQEDSAVYLCASSRNDRGGYTFGSGTRLTVV.

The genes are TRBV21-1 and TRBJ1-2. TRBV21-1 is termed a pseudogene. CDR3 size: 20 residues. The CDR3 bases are TGTGCCAGCAGCAAAGTTGGGGGGGGGTACAACCGAACCGATAACTATGGCTACACCTTC. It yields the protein CASSKVGGGYNRTDNYGYTF.

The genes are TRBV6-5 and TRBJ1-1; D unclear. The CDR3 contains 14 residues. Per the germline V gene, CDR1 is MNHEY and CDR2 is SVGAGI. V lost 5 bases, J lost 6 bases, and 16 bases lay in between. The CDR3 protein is CASSPVPSVPEAFF. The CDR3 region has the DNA TGTGCCAGCAGTCCCGTCCCATCGGTACCTGAAGCTTTCTTT.

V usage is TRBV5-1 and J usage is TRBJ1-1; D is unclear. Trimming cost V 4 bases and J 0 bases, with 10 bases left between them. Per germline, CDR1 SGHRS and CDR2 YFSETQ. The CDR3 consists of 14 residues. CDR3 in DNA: TGCGCCAGCAGCGCCGGCACTATGAACACTGAAGCTTTCTTT. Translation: CASSAGTMNTEAFF.

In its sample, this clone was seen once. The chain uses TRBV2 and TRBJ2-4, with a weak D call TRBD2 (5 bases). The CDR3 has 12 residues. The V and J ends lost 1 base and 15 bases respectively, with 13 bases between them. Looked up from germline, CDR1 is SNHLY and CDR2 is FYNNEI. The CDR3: CASSEEAARGYF. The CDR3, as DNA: TGTGCCAGCAGTGAAGAGGCCGCCCGGGGGTACTTC.

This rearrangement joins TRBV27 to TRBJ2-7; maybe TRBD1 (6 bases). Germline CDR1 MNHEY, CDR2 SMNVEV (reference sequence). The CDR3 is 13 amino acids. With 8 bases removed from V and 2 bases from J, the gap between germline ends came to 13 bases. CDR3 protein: CASRPTGPYEQYF. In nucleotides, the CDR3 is TGTGCCAGCCGACCGACAGGCCCCTACGAGCAGTACTTC.

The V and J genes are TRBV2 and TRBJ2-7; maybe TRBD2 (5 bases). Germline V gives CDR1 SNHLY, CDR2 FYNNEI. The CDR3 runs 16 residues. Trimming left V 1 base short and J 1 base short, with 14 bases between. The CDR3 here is CASSEVLGSRSYEQYF. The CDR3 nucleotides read TGTGCCAGCAGTGAAGTTCTGGGGAGTAGGTCCTACGAGCAGTACTTC. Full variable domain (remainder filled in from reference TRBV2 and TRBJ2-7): EPEVTQTPSHQVTQMGQEVILRCVPISNHLYFYWYRQILGQKVEFLVSFYNNEISEKSEIFDDQFSVERPDGSNFTLKIRSTKLEDSAMYFCASSEVLGSRSYEQYFGPGTRLTVT.

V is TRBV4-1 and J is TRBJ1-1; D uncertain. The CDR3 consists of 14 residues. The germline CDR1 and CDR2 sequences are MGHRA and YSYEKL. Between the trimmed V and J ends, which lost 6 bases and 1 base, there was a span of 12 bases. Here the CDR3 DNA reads TGCGCCAGCAGTAAGAGGGAAAGGAACACTGAAGCTTTCTTT. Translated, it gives CASSKRERNTEAFF.

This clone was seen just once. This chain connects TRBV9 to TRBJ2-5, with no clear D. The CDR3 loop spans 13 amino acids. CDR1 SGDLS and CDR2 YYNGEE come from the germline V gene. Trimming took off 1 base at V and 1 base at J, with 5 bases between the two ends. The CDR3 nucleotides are TGTGCCAGCAGCGTATGGAGCCAAGAGACCCAGTACTTC. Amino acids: CASSVWSQETQYF.

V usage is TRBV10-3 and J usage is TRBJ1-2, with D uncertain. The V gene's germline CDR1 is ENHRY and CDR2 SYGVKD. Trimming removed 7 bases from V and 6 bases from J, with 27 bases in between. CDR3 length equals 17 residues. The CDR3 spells CAIKERGSLKRSDGYTF. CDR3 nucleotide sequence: TGTGCCATCAAGGAAAGAGGTTCCCTCAAGAGGTCTGATGGCTACACCTTC.

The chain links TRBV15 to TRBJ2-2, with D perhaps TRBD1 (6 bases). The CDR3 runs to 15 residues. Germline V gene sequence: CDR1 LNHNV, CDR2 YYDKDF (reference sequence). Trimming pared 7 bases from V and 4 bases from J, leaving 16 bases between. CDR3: CATTTRAGVTGELFF. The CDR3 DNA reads TGTGCCACCACAACCAGGGCAGGGGTCACCGGGGAGCTGTTTTTT.

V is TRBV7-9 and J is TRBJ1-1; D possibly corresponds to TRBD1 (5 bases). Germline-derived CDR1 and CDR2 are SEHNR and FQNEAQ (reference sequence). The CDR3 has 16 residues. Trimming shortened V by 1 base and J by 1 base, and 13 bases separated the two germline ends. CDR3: CASSLGGGGENTEAFF. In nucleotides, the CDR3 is TGTGCCAGCAGCTTAGGGGGGGGAGGGGAGAACACTGAAGCTTTCTTT. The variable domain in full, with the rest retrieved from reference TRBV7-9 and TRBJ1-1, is DTGVSQNPRHKITKRGQNVTFRCDPISEHNRLYWYRQTLGQGPEFLTYFQNEAQLEKSRLLSDRFSAERPKGSFSTLEIQRTEQGDSAMYLCASSLGGGGENTEAFFGQGTRLTVV.

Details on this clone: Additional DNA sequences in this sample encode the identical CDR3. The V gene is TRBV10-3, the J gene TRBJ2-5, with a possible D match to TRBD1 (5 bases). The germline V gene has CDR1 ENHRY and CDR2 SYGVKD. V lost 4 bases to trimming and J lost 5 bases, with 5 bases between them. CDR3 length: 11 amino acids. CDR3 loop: CAISAGETQYF. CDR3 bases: TGTGCCATCAGTGCAGGGGAGACCCAGTACTTC.

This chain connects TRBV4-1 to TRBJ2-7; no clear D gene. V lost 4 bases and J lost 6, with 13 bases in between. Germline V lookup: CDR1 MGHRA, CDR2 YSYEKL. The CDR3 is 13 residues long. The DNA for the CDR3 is TGCGCCAGCAGCCCCGATCCTAACGGCGAGCAGTACTTC. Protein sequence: CASSPDPNGEQYF.